This T cell receptor (beta chain) was recorded in a study of T cell responses to AZD1222 COVID-19 vaccine. Only in-frame clones appear in the TCRdb table, and some are missing; sequencing was by immunoSEQ multiplex PCR. The sample contains around 150,000 clones, 75% to 95% of which appear only once. This clone was recorded once. Its antigen remains unknown. The study, taken as a whole, reports: Receipt of two AZD1222 doses was followed by a rise in Spike-specific TCR breadth and depth. The peak T cell response came first, and repertoires were sampled only after it.

The V gene end was trimmed by 1 base and the J gene end by 3 bases; junction bases not matched to a gene: 0. The CDR3 length is 15 residues. Looked up from germline, CDR1 is MNHEY and CDR2 is SVGAGI. Sequencing was performed on peripheral blood, taken 28 days after the second dose of the MenACWY control vaccine. The origin of this receptor is an adult who received the MenACWY meningococcal vaccine as a control. This rearrangement joins TRBV6-5 to TRBJ2-1; 10 bases are a match to TRBD1. The CDR3 protein is CASSYWTGGYNEQFF. DNA for the CDR3: TGTGCCAGCAGTTACTGGACAGGGGGCTACAATGAGCAGTTCTTC.